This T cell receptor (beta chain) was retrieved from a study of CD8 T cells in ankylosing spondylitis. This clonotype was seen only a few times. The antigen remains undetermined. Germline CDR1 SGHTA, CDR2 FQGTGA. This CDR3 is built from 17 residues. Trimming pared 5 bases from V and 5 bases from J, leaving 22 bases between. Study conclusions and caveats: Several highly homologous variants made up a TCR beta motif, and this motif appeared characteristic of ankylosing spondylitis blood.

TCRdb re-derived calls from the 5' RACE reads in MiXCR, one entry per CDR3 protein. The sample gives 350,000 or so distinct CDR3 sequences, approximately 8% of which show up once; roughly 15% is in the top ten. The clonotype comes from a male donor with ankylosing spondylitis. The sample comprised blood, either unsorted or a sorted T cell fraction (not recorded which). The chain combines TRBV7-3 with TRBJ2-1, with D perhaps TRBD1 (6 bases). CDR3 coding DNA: TGTGCCAGCAGCCCACGCTATACGGACAGTCTAAACAATGAGCAGTTCTTC. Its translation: CASSPRYTDSLNNEQFF.